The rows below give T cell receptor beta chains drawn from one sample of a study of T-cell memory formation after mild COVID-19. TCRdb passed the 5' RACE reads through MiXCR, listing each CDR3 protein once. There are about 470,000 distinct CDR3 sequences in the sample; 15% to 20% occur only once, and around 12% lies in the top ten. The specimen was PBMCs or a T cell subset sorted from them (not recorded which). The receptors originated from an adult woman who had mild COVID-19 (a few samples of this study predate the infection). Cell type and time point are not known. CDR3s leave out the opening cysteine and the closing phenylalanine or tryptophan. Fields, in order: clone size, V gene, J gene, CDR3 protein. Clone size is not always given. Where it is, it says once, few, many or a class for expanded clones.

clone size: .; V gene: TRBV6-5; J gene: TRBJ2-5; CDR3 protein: ASSYLAGGQETQY
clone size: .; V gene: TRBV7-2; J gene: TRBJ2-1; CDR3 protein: ASVKDGFIDEQF
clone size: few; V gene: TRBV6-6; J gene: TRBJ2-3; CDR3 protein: ASSWDFKNAQY
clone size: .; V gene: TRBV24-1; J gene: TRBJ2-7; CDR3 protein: ATSDGTGEIYEQY
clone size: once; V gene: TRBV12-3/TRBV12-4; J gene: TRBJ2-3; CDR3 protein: ASRKKRTGGPNTQY
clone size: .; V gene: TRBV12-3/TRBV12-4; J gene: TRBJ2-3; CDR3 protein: ASRLRLAGTDTQY
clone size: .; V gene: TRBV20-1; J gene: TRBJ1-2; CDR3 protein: SASDPTEGYGYT
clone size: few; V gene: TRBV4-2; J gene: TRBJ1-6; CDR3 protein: ASSQADGQGLGSPLH
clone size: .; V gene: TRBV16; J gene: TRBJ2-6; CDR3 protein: ASSQSAGGVSSGANVLT
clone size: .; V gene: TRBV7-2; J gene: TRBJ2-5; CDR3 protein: ASSLGDRVVQETQY
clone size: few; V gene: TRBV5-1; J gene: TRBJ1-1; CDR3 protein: ASSQGSVIADTEAF
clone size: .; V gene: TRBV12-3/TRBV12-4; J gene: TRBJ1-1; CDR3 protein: ASSFTVTEAF
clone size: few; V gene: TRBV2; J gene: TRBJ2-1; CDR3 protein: ASTKESGTYNEQF
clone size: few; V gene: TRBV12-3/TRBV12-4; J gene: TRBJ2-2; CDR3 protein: ASSFQAANTGELF
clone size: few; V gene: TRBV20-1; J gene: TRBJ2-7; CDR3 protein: SATEMGLAGQASYEQY
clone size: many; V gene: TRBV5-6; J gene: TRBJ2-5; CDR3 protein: ASSWVRGLAGGQETQY
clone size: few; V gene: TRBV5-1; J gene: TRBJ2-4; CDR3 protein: ASSLERGLLAKNIQY
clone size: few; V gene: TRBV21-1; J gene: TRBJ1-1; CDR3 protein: AIPNRGDPTEAF
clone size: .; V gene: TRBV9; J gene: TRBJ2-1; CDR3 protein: ASSVGRGYNEQF
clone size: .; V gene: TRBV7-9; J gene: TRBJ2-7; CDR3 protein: ASTFTGSYEQY
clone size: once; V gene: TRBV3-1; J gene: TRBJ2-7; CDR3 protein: ASSQGGLRDRFYEQY
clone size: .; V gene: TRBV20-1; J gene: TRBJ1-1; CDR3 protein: SATGTGSTLNTEAF
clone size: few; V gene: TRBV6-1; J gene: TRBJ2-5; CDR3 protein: ASSEARLAGGLQETQY
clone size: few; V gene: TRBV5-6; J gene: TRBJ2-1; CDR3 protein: ASSLASGVTYNEQF
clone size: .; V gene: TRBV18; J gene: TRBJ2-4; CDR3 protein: ASSPPNGVNLIQY
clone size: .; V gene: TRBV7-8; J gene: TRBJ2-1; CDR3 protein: ASSLGQVIYNEQF
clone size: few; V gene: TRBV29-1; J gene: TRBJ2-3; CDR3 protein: SVDGAYRADTQY
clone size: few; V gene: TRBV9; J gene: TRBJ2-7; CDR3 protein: ASSMRGTGFDEQY
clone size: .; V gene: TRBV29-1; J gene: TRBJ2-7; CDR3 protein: SVEGTLGGEQY
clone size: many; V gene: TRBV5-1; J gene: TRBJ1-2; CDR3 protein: ASSLEAQGALYGYT
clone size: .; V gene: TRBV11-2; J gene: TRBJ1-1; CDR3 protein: ASKGLGTEAF
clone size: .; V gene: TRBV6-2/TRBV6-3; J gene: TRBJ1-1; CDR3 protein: ASSYPGVRHTEAF
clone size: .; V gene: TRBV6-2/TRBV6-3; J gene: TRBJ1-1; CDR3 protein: ASITRRGRGEAF
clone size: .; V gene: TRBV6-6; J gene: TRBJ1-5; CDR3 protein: ASSGYPGSNQPQH
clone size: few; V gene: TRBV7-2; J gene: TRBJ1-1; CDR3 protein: ASSPLPGGNTEAF
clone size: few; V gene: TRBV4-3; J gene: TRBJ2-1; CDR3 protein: ASSQAASGRVGNEQF
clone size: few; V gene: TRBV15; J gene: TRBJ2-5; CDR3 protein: ATSRDLTSGRETQY
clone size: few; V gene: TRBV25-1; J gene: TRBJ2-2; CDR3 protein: ASSELWTGELF
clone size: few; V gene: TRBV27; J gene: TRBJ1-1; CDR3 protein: ASSFRSTQGLNTEAF
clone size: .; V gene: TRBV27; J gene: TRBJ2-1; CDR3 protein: ASTLSPGTEQF
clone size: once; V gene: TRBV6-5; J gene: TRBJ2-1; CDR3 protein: ASSYGGNVYNEQF
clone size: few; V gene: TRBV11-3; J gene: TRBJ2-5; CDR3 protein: ASSLKGRRETQY
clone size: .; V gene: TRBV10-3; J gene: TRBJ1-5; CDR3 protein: AISEGGQPQH
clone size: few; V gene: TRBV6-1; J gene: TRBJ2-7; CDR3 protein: ASSPSRVDRKTYEQY
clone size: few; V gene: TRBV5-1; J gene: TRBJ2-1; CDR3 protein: ASSSAGGRSSYNEQF